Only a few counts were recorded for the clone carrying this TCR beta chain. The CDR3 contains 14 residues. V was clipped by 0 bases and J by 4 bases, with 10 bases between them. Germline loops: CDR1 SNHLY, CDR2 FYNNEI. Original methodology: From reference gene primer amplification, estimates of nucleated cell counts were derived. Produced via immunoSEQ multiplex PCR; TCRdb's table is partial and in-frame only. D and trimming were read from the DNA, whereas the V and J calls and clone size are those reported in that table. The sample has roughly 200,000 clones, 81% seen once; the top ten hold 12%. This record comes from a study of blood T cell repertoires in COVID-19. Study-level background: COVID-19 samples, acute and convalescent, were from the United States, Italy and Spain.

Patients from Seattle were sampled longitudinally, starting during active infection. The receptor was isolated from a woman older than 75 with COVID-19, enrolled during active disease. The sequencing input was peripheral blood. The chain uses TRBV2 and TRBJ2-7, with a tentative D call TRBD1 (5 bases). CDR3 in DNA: TGTGCCAGCAGTGAAGCGCCAGGGTGGTACGAGCAGTACTTC. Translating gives CASSEAPGWYEQYF.